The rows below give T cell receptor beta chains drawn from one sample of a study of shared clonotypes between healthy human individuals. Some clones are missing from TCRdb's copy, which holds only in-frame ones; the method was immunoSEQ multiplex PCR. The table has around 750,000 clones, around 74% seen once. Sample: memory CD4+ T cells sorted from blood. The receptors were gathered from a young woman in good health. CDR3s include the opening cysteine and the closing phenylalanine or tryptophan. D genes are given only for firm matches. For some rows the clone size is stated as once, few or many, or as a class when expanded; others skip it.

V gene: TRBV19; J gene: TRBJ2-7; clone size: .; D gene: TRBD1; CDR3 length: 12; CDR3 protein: CASRRTGGEQYF; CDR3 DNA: TGTGCCAGTAGGAGGACAGGGGGCGAGCAGTACTTC
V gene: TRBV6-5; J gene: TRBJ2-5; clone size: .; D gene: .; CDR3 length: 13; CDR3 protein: CASSDGTQETQYF; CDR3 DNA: TGTGCCAGCAGTGACGGGACGCAAGAGACCCAGTACTTC
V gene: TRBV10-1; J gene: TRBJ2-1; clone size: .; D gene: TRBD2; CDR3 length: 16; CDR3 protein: CASSVGLAGGDNEQFF; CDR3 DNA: TGCGCCAGCAGTGTGGGACTAGCGGGAGGGGACAATGAGCAGTTCTTC
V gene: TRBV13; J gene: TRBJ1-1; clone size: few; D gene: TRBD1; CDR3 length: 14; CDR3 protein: CASSLDRGSTEAFF; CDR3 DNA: TGTGCCAGCAGCTTAGACAGGGGAAGCACTGAAGCTTTCTTT
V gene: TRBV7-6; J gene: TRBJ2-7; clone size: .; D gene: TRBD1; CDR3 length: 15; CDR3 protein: CASSFRQGNTYEQYF; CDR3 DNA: TGTGCCAGCAGCTTTCGACAGGGGAATACCTACGAGCAGTACTTC
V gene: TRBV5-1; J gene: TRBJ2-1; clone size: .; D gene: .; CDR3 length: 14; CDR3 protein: CASSFGGSYNEQFF; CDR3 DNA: TGCGCCAGCAGCTTTGGGGGTTCCTACAATGAGCAGTTCTTC
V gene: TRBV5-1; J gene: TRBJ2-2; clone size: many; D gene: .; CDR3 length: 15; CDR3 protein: CASSLDRRDTGELFF; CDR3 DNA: TGCGCCAGCAGCTTGGATCGCAGGGACACCGGGGAGCTGTTTTTT
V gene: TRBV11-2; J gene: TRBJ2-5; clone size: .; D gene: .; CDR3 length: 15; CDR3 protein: CASSLGGFGKETQYF; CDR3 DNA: TGTGCCAGCAGCTTGGGCGGGTTCGGAAAAGAGACCCAGTACTTC
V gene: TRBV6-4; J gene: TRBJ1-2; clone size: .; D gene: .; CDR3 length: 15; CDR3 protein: CASSDRQVVGYGYTF; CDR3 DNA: TGTGCCAGCAGTGACCGACAGGTCGTCGGCTATGGCTACACCTTC
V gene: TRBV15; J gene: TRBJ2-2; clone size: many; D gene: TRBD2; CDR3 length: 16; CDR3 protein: CATSRELAGPTGELFF; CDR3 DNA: TGTGCCACCAGCAGAGAACTAGCGGGACCCACCGGGGAGCTGTTTTTT
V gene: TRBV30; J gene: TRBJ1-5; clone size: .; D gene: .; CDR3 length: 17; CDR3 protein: CAWSPQRDRLSNQPQHF; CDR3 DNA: TGTGCCTGGAGTCCCCAAAGAGACAGGTTAAGCAATCAGCCCCAGCATTTT
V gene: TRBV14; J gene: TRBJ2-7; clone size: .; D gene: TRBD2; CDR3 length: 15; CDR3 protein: CASSQALAGSYEQYF; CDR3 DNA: TGTGCCAGCAGCCAAGCCCTAGCGGGCTCCTACGAGCAGTACTTC
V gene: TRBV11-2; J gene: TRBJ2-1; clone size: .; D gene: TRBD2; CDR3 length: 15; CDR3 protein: CASSLTSGRVGEQFF; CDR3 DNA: TGTGCCAGCAGCTTAACTAGCGGGAGGGTGGGTGAGCAGTTCTTC
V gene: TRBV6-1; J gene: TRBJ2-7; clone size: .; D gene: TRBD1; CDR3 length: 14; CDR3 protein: CASRKGDRAYEQYF; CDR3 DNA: TGTGCCAGCAGAAAAGGGGACAGAGCCTACGAGCAGTACTTC
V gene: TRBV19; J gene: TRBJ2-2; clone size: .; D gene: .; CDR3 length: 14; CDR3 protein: CASRGPGNTGELFF; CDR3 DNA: TGTGCCAGTAGAGGTCCGGGAAACACCGGGGAGCTGTTTTTT
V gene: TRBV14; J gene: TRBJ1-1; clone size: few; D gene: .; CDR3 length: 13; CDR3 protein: CASSQTTSTEAFF; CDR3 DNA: TGTGCCAGCAGTCAAACGACGAGCACTGAAGCTTTCTTT
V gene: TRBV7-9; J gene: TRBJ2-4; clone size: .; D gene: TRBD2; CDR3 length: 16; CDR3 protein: CASSALAGGPGNIQYF; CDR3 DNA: TGTGCCAGCAGCGCACTAGCGGGAGGGCCCGGAAACATTCAGTACTTC
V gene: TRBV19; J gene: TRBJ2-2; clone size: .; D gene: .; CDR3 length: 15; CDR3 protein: CASSLTGTLNGELFF; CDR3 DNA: TGTGCCAGTAGTCTGACCGGGACGTTGAACGGGGAGCTGTTTTTT
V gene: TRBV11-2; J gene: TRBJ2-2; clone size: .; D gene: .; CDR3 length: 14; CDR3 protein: CASSRGANTGELFF; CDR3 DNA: TGTGCCAGCAGCCGAGGGGCGAACACCGGGGAGCTGTTTTTT
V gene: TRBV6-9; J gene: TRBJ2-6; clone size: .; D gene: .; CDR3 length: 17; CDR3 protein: CASRAAGQGTGANVLTF; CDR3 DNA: TGTGCCAGCAGGGCCGCAGGCCAAGGGACTGGGGCCAACGTCCTGACTTTC
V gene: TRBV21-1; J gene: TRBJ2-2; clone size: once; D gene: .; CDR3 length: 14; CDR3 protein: CASSWGRWTGELFF; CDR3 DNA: TGTGCCAGCAGTTGGGGGAGATGGACCGGGGAGCTGTTTTTT
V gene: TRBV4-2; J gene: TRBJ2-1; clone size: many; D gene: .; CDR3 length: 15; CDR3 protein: CASSQGQGPWNEQFF; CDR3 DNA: TGTGCCAGCAGCCAAGGCCAGGGCCCTTGGAATGAGCAGTTCTTC
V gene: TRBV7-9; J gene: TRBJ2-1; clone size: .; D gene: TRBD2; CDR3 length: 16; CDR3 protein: CASSWGLAGGGNEQFF; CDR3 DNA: TGTGCCAGCAGCTGGGGACTAGCGGGAGGTGGCAATGAGCAGTTCTTC
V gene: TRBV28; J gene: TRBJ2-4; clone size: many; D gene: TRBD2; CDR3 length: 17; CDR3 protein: CASSLLTRGGAKNIQYF; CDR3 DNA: TGTGCCAGCAGTTTACTTACCCGGGGGGGAGCCAAAAACATTCAGTACTTC
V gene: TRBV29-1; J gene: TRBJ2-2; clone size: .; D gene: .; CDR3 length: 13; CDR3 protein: CSVRREVGGELFF; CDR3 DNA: TGCAGCGTTCGCAGGGAGGTTGGCGGGGAGCTGTTTTTT
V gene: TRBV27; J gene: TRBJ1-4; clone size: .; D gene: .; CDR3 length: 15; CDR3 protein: CASSSQGATNEKLFF; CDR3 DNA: TGTGCCAGCAGTTCGCAGGGTGCAACTAATGAAAAACTGTTTTTT
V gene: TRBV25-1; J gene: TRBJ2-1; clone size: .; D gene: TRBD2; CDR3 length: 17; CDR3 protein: CASSELRASGRENEQFF; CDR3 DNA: TGTGCCAGCAGTGAACTGAGGGCTAGCGGGAGAGAAAATGAGCAGTTCTTC
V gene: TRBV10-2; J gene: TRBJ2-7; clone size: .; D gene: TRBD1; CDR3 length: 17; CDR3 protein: CASSETDFRDRVLITRF; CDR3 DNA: TGCGCCAGCAGTGAGACGGATTTCCGGGACAGGGTCCTAATCACCAGGTTC
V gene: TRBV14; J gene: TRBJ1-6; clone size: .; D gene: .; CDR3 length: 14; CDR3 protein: CASSGGQKNSPLHF; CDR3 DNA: TGTGCCAGCAGCGGGGGGCAGAAGAATTCACCCCTCCACTTT
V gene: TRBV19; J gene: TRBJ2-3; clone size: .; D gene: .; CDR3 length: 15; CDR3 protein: CASRPTGTSTDTQYF; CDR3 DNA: TGTGCCAGTAGGCCGACAGGGACTAGCACAGATACGCAGTATTTT
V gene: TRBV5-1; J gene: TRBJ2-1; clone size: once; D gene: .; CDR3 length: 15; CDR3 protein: CASSLSGPSYNEQFF; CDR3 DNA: TGCGCCAGCAGCTTGTCGGGGCCCTCCTACAATGAGCAGTTCTTC
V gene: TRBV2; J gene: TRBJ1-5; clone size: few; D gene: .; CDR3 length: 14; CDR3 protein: CASSKTATYQPQHF; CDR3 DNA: TGTGCCAGCAGCAAAACAGCAACATACCAGCCCCAGCATTTT
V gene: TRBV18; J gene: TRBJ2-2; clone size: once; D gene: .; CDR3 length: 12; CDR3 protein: CASSPVTGELFF; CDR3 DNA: TGTGCCAGCTCACCGGTCACCGGGGAGCTGTTTTTT
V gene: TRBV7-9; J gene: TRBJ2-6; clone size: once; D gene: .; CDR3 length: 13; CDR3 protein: CASTTSGANVLTF; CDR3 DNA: TGTGCCAGCACCACCTCTGGGGCCAACGTCCTGACTTTC
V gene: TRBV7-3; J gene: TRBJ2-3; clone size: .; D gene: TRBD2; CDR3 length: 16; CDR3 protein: CASSLAGTSSTDTQYF; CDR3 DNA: TGTGCCAGCAGCTTAGCCGGGACTAGCAGCACAGATACGCAGTATTTT
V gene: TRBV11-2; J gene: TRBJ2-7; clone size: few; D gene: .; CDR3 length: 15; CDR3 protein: CASSLNTFSSPEQYF; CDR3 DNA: TGTGCCAGCAGCTTAAACACTTTCTCTTCGCCCGAGCAGTACTTC
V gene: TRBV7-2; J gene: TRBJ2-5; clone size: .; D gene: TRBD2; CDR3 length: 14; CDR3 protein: CASSSQRDSLTQYF; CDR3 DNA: TGTGCCAGCAGCTCACAGCGGGACTCTTTGACCCAGTACTTC
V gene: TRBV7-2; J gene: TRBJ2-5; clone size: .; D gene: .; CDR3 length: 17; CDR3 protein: CASSLGYGQILQETQYF; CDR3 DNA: TGTGCCAGCAGCTTAGGGTACGGACAGATACTCCAAGAGACCCAGTACTTC
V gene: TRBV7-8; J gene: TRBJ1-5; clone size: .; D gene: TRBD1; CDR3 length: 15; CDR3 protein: CASSQLTGGNQPQHF; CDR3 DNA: TGTGCCAGCAGCCAATTGACAGGGGGTAATCAGCCCCAGCATTTT
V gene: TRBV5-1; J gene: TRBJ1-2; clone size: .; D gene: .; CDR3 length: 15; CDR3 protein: CASSLDTTKDYGYTF; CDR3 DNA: TGCGCCAGCAGCTTGGATACCACGAAAGACTATGGCTACACCTTC
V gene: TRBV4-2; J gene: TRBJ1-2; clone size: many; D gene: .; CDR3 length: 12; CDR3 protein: CASSQTDGGYTF; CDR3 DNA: TGTGCCAGCAGCCAGACAGACGGAGGCTACACCTTC
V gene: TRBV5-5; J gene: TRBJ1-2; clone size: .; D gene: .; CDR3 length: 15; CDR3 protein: CASSLESSPSYGYTF; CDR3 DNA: TGTGCCAGCAGCTTGGAGTCGTCGCCCTCCTATGGCTACACCTTC
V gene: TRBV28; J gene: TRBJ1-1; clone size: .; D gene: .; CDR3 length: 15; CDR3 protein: CASRRAMPDNTEAFF; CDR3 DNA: TGTGCCAGCAGAAGGGCAATGCCGGACAACACTGAAGCTTTCTTT
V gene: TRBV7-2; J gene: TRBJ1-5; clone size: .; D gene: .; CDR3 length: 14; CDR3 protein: CASSFGQRSQPQHF; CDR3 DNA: TGTGCCAGCAGCTTCGGACAAAGGAGCCAGCCCCAGCATTTT
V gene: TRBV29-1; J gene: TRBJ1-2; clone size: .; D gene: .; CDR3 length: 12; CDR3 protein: CSTRTEFYGYTF; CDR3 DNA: TGCAGCACCCGGACGGAGTTTTATGGCTACACCTTC
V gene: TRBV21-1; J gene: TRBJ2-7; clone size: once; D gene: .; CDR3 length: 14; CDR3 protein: CASSSRDRNYEQYF; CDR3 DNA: TGTGCCAGCAGCAGCCGGGACAGGAACTACGAGCAGTACTTC
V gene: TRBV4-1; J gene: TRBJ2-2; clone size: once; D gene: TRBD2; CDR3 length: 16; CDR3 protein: CASSQGASGRSGELFF; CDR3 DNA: TGCGCCAGCAGCCAAGGGGCTAGCGGGAGATCCGGGGAGCTGTTTTTT
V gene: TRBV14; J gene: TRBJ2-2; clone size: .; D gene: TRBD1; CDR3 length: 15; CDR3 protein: CASSQVTGGTGELFF; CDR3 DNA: TGTGCCAGCAGCCAAGTAACAGGGGGTACCGGGGAGCTGTTTTTT
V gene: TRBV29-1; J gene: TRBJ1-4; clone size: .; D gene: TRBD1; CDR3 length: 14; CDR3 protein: CSVTRTGTNEKLFF; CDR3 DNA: TGCAGCGTAACCAGGACAGGCACTAATGAAAAACTGTTTTTT
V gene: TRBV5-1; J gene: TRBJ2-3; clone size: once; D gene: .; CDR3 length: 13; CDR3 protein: CASSKNSGDTQYF; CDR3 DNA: TGCGCCAGCAGCAAGAACTCTGGGGATACGCAGTATTTT
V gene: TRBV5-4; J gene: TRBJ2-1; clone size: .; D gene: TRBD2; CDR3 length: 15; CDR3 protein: CASSPEWREDLEQFF; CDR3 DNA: TGTGCCAGCAGCCCTGAGTGGCGGGAGGATCTTGAGCAGTTCTTC
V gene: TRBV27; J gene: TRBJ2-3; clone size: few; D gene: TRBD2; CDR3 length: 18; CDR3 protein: CASSFAFASGRRSDTQYF; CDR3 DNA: TGTGCCAGCAGTTTCGCCTTTGCTAGCGGGAGAAGGTCCGATACGCAGTATTTT
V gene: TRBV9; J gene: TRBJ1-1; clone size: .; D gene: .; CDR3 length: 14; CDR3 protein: CASSVAWGSTEAFF; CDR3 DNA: TGTGCCAGCAGCGTAGCTTGGGGTTCCACTGAAGCTTTCTTT
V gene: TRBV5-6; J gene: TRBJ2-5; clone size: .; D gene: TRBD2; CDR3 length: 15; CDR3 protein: CASRRRILATETQYF; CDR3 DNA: TGTGCCAGCAGGCGCCGGATACTAGCGACAGAGACCCAGTACTTC
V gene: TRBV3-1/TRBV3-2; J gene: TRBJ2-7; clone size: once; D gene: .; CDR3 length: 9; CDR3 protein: CASTIEQYF; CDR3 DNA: TGTGCCAGCACAATCGAGCAGTACTTC
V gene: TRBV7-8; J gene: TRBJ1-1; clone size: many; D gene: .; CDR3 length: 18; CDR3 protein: CASSYSKAPPEMNTEAFF; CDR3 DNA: TGTGCCAGCAGCTACTCGAAGGCCCCGCCCGAAATGAACACTGAAGCTTTCTTT
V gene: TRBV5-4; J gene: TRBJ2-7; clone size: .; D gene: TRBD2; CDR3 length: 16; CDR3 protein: CASSPPGASGRYEQYF; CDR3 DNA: TGTGCCAGCAGCCCGCCCGGGGCTAGCGGGCGGTACGAGCAGTACTTC